Each of the 9 T cell receptor beta chains below was sequenced from the same sample in a study of blood T cell repertoires in COVID-19. Some clones are missing from TCRdb's copy, which holds only in-frame ones; the method was immunoSEQ multiplex PCR. The data hold almost 250,000 clones, with approximately 90% observed a single time. Source material: PBMCs or T cells enriched from blood (not recorded which). All receptors derive from a woman aged 25 to 39 who had recovered from COVID-19.

V usage is TRBV6-5 and J usage is TRBJ1-1, with a possible D match to TRBD1 (5 bases). The germline CDR1 and CDR2 sequences are MNHEY and SVGAGI. The CDR3 runs 14 residues. V was pared by 5 bases and J by 1 base, with 11 bases between. In nucleotides, the CDR3 is TGTGCCAGCAGTCGCGGGGACCAGAACACTGAAGCTTTCTTT. Amino acids: CASSRGDQNTEAFF.

This chain links TRBV7-2 with TRBJ1-2; TRBD1 matches 8 bases. Trimming took 11 bases from V and 7 from J; bases not matched to a gene: 12. CDR1 is SGHTA, CDR2 FQGNSA, per germline. The CDR3 runs 13 residues. This chain's CDR3 is CALVRGPGGGYTF. CDR3 nucleotide sequence: TGTGCCCTTGTCAGGGGGCCCGGTGGTGGCTACACCTTC.

The chain links TRBV7-2 to TRBJ2-7, with D possibly matching TRBD2 (5 bases). CDR1 is SGHTA and CDR2 is FQGNSA in the germline V gene. V lost 3 bases and J 9 bases, leaving 9 bases between the germline ends. The length of the CDR3 is 11 residues. Written as DNA, the CDR3 is TGTGCCAGCAGCTTCCTTGAGGGGCAGTACTTC. It translates to CASSFLEGQYF.

This chain uses TRBV30 with TRBJ1-2; no definite D call. Germline V CDR1 and CDR2: GTSNPN, SVGIG (reference sequence). CDR3 size: 15 residues. Trimming stripped 2 bases from V and 8 bases from J, with 21 bases between. CDR3 loop: CAWSPEGLAGKGYTF. CDR3 DNA sequence: TGTGCCTGGAGTCCAGAGGGTCTTGCTGGTAAGGGCTACACCTTC.

This chain connects TRBV19 to TRBJ2-7; D is possibly TRBD2 (5 bases). Germline V gene sequence: CDR1 LNHDA, CDR2 SQIVND (reference sequence). With 2 bases removed from V and 2 bases from J, the gap between germline ends came to 19 bases. The CDR3 covers 17 residues. CDR3 bases: TGTGCCAGTAGTATAAGCGGCTTCGGAGCGGAAGCCTACGAGCAGTACTTC. Translation: CASSISGFGAEAYEQYF.

The J gene is TRBJ2-3, the V gene TRBV29-1; D unclear. Per the germline V gene, CDR1 is SQVTM and CDR2 is ANQGSEA. V gave up 7 bases and J gave up 0 bases, with 11 bases separating them. The CDR3 runs to 13 residues. CDR3 residues: CSAEPASTDTQYF. CDR3 DNA: TGCAGCGCCGAGCCCGCTAGCACAGATACGCAGTATTTT.

This clone came up once. The V and J genes are TRBV19 and TRBJ2-3, with D uncertain. The length of the CDR3 is 12 residues. From germline, CDR1 is LNHDA and CDR2 SQIVND (reference sequence). V was shortened by 5 bases and J by 4 bases, with 7 bases between the two germline ends. This chain's CDR3 is CASSPFSDTQYF. The CDR3 DNA reads TGTGCCAGTAGTCCTTTCTCAGATACGCAGTATTTT.

J is TRBJ1-6 and V is TRBV7-6; 9 positions agree with TRBD1. V dropped 1 base and J dropped 9; count of bases not matched to a gene: 4. CDR3 length equals 15 residues. Looked up from germline, CDR1 is SGHVS and CDR2 is FNYEAQ. CDR3 DNA: TGTGCCAGCAGCTTAGGAGGGACAGGGTCTTCACCCCTCCACTTT. Translated: CASSLGGTGSSPLHF.

The chain combines TRBV6-5 with TRBJ2-7; TRBD1 might be the D (6 bases). In germline, CDR1 is MNHEY, CDR2 SVGAGI. V shed 10 bases and J shed 0 bases, with 16 bases lying between them. The CDR3 is 14 residues long. The CDR3 nucleotides are TGTGCCACCTCCGCGGACAGCTACTCCTACGAGCAGTACTTC. The encoded protein is CATSADSYSYEQYF.